These T cell receptor beta chains were read from a single sample in a study of OX40 agonist ivuxolimab in advanced cancers. Data came from immunoSEQ multiplex PCR; TCRdb stores just in-frame clones and leaves some out. The repertoire has tens of thousands of clones, around 90% of them found once; the top ten carry roughly 48%. Source: CD4+ or CD8+ T cells sorted from blood, taken in a trial of the OX40 agonist ivuxolimab. The receptors originated from an adult with an advanced solid tumor such as melanoma, head and neck, liver or kidney cancer. Each CDR3 is given with its conserved first and last residue. D genes are given only for firm matches. Size tells how often a clone was seen (once, few, many) or the class of an expanded clone, and some rows leave it out.

V gene: TRBV10-1; J gene: TRBJ2-2; clone size: NA; D gene: NA; CDR3 protein: CASSELRGDTGELFF; CDR3 DNA: TGCGCCAGCAGTGAGCTCAGGGGGGACACCGGGGAGCTGTTTTTT
V gene: TRBV2; J gene: TRBJ1-1; clone size: NA; D gene: NA; CDR3 protein: CASSDGTGLTEAFF; CDR3 DNA: TGTGCCAGCAGTGATGGGACGGGGTTAACTGAAGCTTTCTTT
V gene: TRBV25-1; J gene: TRBJ1-4; clone size: once; D gene: NA; CDR3 protein: CASKGGENEKLFF; CDR3 DNA: TGTGCCAGCAAAGGAGGGGAGAATGAAAAACTGTTTTTT
V gene: TRBV7-9; J gene: TRBJ2-5; clone size: NA; D gene: TRBD1; CDR3 protein: CASSFVLTGEETQYF; CDR3 DNA: TGTGCCAGCAGCTTCGTCCTAACAGGGGAAGAGACCCAGTACTTC
V gene: TRBV5-6; J gene: TRBJ2-2; clone size: NA; D gene: TRBD1; CDR3 protein: CASSSGQGASGELFF; CDR3 DNA: TGTGCCAGCAGCTCGGGACAGGGGGCAAGCGGGGAGCTGTTTTTT
V gene: TRBV27; J gene: TRBJ2-5; clone size: NA; D gene: TRBD1; CDR3 protein: CASSSDRDYEAQYF; CDR3 DNA: TGTGCCAGCAGTTCGGACAGGGATTACGAGGCCCAGTACTTC
V gene: TRBV4-3; J gene: TRBJ1-5; clone size: NA; D gene: TRBD1; CDR3 protein: CASSQERQGGWDQPQHF; CDR3 DNA: TGCGCCAGCAGCCAAGAGCGACAGGGGGGGTGGGATCAGCCCCAGCATTTT
V gene: TRBV28; J gene: TRBJ2-3; clone size: NA; D gene: NA; CDR3 protein: CASTGRTDTQYF; CDR3 DNA: TGTGCCAGCACCGGGCGCACAGATACGCAGTATTTT
V gene: TRBV4-1; J gene: TRBJ2-1; clone size: NA; D gene: TRBD1; CDR3 protein: CASSHDRVALNEQFF; CDR3 DNA: TGCGCCAGCAGCCATGACAGGGTTGCCCTCAATGAGCAGTTCTTC
V gene: TRBV13; J gene: TRBJ2-7; clone size: NA; D gene: TRBD1; CDR3 protein: CASSSTGMGYEQYF; CDR3 DNA: TGTGCCAGCAGCTCGACAGGGATGGGCTACGAGCAGTACTTC
V gene: TRBV4-3; J gene: TRBJ1-2; clone size: NA; D gene: NA; CDR3 protein: CASSQEGTRYGYTF; CDR3 DNA: TGCGCCAGCAGCCAAGAAGGGACACGCTATGGCTACACCTTC